The T cell receptor (beta chain) under discussion was sequenced for a study of human T cells and chemical hapten exposure. TCRdb independently ran MiXCR on the RACE reads; one entry per CDR3 protein. There are some 99,000 distinct CDR3 sequences in the sample; less than 10% occur only once, and about 3.4% lies in the top ten. V was trimmed by 1 base and J by 15 bases, leaving 7 bases between them. There are 10 residues in the CDR3. The germline V gene has CDR1 SNHLY and CDR2 FYNNEI. Specified time point: patch test 2, 6 weeks after DPC sensitization. As to treatment: therapeutic diphenylcyclopropenone sensitization with weekly scalp DPC.

Sequenced here: whole blood, sampled in connection with sensitization to the hapten diphenylcyclopropenone (DPC). This TCR was recovered from a woman in her forties with alopecia areata. Some clones in this sample may be carry-over from other donors' samples. The rearrangement uses TRBV2 and TRBJ2-1, with D unclear. As DNA, the CDR3 is TGTGCCAGCAGTGAAGGGCTGGCGTTCTTC. Translated, it gives CASSEGLAFF. The full variable domain, rest sourced from reference TRBV2 and TRBJ2-1, is EPEVTQTPSHQVTQMGQEVILRCVPISNHLYFYWYRQILGQKVEFLVSFYNNEISEKSEIFDDQFSVERPDGSNFTLKIRSTKLEDSAMYFCASSEGLAFFGPGTRLTVL.